This T cell receptor beta chain was documented in a study of cytomegalovirus exposure and HLA in healthy donors. Vbeta (60) and Jbeta (13) primers were used in the PCR. Here immunoSEQ multiplex PCR was the method, and the copy in TCRdb shows in-frame clones only, minus some. The sample includes nearly 200,000 clones, 82% seen only once; the top ten take 6.5%. Trimming at V came to 8 bases and at J to 6 bases, leaving 7 bases not matched to a gene. CDR1 is SGHAT, CDR2 FQNNGV, per germline. CDR3 length: 12 residues. The V call is TRBV11-2, the J call TRBJ2-7; 7 nucleotides line up with TRBD2. Material: PBMCs. The receptor was derived from a woman between 50 and 59 years old in good health and CMV-seropositive. CDR3 coding DNA: TGTGCCAGCGGGGACTATCTCAGCGAGCAGTACTTC. Its translation is CASGDYLSEQYF.